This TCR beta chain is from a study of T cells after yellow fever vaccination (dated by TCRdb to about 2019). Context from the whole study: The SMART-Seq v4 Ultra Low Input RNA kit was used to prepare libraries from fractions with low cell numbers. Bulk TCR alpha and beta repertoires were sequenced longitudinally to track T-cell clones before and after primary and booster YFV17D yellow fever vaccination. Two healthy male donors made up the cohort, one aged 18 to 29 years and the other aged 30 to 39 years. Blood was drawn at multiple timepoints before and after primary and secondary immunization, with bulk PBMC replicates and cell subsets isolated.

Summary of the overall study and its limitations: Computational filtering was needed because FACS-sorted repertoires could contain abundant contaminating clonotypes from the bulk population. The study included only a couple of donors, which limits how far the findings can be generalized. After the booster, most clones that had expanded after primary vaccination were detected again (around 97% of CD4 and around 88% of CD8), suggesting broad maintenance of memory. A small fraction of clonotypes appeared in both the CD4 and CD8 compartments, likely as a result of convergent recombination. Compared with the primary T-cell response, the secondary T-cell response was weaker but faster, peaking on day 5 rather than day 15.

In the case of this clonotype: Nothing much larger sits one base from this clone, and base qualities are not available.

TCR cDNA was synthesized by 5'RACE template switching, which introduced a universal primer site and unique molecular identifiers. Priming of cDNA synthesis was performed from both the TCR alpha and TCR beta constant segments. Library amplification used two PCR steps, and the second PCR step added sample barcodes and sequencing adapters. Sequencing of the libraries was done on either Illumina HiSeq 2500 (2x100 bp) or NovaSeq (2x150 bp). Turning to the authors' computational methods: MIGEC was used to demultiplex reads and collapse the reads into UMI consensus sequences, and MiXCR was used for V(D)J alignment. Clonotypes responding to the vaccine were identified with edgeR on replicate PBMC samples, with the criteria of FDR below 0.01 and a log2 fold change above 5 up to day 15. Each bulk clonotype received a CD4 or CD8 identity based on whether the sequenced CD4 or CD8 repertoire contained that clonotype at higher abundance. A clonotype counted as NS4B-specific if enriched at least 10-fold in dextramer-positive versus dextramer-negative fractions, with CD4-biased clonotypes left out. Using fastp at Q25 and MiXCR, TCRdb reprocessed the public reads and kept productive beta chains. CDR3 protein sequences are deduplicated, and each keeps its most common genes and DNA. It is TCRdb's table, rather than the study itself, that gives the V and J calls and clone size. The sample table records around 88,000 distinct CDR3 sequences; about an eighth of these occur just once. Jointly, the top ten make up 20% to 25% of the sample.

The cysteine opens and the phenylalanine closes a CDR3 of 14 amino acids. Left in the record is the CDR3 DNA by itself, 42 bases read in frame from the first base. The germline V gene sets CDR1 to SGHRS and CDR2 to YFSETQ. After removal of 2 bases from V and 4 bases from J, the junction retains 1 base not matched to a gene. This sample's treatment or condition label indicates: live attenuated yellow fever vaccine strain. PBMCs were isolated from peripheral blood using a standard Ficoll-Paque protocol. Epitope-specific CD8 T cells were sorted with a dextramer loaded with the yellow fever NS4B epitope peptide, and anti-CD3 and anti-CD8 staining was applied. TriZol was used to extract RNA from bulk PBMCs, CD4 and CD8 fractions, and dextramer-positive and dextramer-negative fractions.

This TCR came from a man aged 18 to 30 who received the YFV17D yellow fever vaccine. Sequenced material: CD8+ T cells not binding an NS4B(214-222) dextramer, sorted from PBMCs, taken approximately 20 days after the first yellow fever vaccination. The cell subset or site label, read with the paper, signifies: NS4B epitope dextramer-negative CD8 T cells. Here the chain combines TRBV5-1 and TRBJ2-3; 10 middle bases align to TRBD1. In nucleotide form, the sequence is TGCGCCAGCAGCTTTGACAGGGGGCCAGATACGCAGTATTTT. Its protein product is CASSFDRGPDTQYF. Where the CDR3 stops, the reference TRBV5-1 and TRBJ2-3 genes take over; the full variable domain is KAGVTQTPRYLIKTRGQQVTLSCSPISGHRSVSWYQQTPGQGLQFLFEYFSETQRNKGNFPGRFSGRQFSNSRSEMNVSTLELGDSALYLCASSFDRGPDTQYFGPGTRLTVL.